This T cell receptor beta chain was sequenced for a study of radiation and T cells in renal cell carcinoma. In the case of this clone: Its matching antigen is unknown.

The protocol was immunoSEQ multiplex PCR, while the TCRdb copy is restricted to in-frame clones and leaves out a portion. Among about 91,000 clones, about four fifths were seen once, and the ten largest hold less than 7%. Germline assignment: CDR1 MNHEY and CDR2 SVGAGI. V lost 4 bases to trimming and J lost 6 bases, with 15 bases between them. The CDR3 length is 14 residues. This sample's time point: baseline pretreatment blood. Treatment meaning: 15 Gy SBRT to primary tumor, nephrectomy 4 weeks later. Radiation-treated patients gave blood at baseline, week 2 and week 4. This renal cell carcinoma was of the clear cell type. Study-wide results and limits: From baseline, blood top tumor clonotypes peaked at 2 weeks post-radiation.

This TCR came from a man aged 60 to 75 with renal cell carcinoma. V gene TRBV6-5 combines with J gene TRBJ1-1; no definite D call. The sample here was blood, taken from a patient whose treatment included radiotherapy and nephrectomy. In nucleotides, the CDR3 is TGTGCCAGCAGTTTCACGGGGAAACGCGCTGAAGCTTTCTTT. Translated, it gives CASSFTGKRAEAFF.